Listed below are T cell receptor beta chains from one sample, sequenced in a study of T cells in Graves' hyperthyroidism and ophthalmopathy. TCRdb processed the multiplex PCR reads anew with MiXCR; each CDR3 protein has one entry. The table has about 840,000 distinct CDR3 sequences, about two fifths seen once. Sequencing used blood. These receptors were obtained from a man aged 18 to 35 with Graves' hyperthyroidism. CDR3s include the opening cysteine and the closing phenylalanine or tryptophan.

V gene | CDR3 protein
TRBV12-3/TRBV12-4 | CASSLQTGTGELFF
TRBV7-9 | CASSLVGGYTF
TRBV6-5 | CASGINREDGYTF
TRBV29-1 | CTLREDSNQPQHF
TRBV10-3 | CASTDGDYEQYF
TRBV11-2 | CASSQVRGDYYGYTF
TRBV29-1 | CSADETEAFF
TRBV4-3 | CASSQGVGQNSPLHF
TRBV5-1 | CASSLVPGEYGYTF
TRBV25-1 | CASSLGHSYNSPLHF